This T cell receptor beta chain was obtained from a study of breast tumors, draining lymph nodes, adjacent tissues (dated by TCRdb to between 2015 and 2016). General notes on the study: Breast cancer patients provided tumor, adjacent nontumor tissue and axillary lymph nodes, and the study compared the TCR beta repertoires across these three sources. The study aimed to assess the relationships and possible T-cell exchange between tumor, surrounding tissue and draining lymph node repertoires in human breast cancer.

This clonotype was seen at least ten times. Its antigen is still unknown. No much larger clonotype is one base removed from it; base qualities were not supplied. The lymph node samples were taken from the axillary draining lymph nodes of breast cancer patients. On the study overall, not on this receptor specifically: In luminal-like breast cancer, tumor and nontumor tissue repertoires resembled each other significantly more than in basal-like breast cancer. The data were considered consistent with the idea that most tumor T cells come from the lymph node and then expand in tumor tissue. The conclusion that tumor T cells originate in lymph nodes was framed as consistent with a hypothesis rather than directly demonstrated. Tumor T-cell repertoires showed less diversity than lymph node repertoires and more diversity than nontumor tissue repertoires, and tumor T-cell repertoires showed preferential V and J gene usage.

The germline V gene sets CDR1 to SGHDT and CDR2 to YYEEEE. After removal of 0 bases from V and 3 bases from J, the junction retains 4 bases not matched to a gene. The CDR3 goes from the cysteine to the phenylalanine over 15 residues. Of all the DNA, just the CDR3 is kept, 45 bases in frame from base 1. The instrument given in TCRdb is Illumina HiSeq 2000. TCR beta chain libraries were generated by multiplex PCR amplification. High-throughput sequencing was used to analyze the amplified TCR beta chain products. Clones were called with MiXCR by TCRdb after fastp trimmed the public reads at Q25, and only in-frame beta chains were retained. Merged by CDR3 protein, the rows form single entries marked with the most common genes and DNA. The sample table contains about 120,000 distinct CDR3 sequences; only one count was recorded for approximately 20% of them. Roughly 3.5% of the sample rests with the top ten.

The sequence came from a female donor with breast cancer. Some clones in this sample may be carry-over from other donors' samples. This chain is built from TRBV5-6 and TRBJ2-5, and 8 bases in between align with TRBD1. The sequenced material came from axillary lymph node tissue. The CDR3 protein sequence reads: CASSLVVTGEETQYF. The DNA sequence is as follows: TGTGCCAGCAGCTTGGTCGTGACAGGGGAAGAGACCCAGTACTTC.